Detailed here is one T cell receptor (beta chain). Its antigen is unidentified. Germline V gene sequence: CDR1 MNHEY, CDR2 SVGAGI. CDR3 size: 12 residues. The data are from a study of T cell responses to AZD1222 COVID-19 vaccine. Profiled with immunoSEQ multiplex PCR; TCRdb holds only in-frame clones, not every one. The top ten clones hold 5% to 5.5% of a sample with around 140,000 clones, approximately 86% of them seen once. Second-dose recipients at about 4 or about 12 weeks were treated as one pooled group. Whole-study results and caveats: Donor demographics were predominantly white British with a female majority; clonal diversity may be underestimated. Without day 14 samples, only post-peak T cell repertoires were studied. Spike-specific TCRs gained breadth and depth after people received two AZD1222 doses.

The J gene is TRBJ2-4, the V gene TRBV6-5; D perhaps matches TRBD1 (6 bases). The input for sequencing was peripheral blood, taken 28 days after the second AZD1222 dose. The clonotype was recovered from an adult who received the AZD1222 COVID-19 vaccine. The CDR3 loop reads CAKLPGHDIQYF. CDR3 nucleotides: TGTGCTAAGCTCCCGGGACATGACATTCAGTACTTC.